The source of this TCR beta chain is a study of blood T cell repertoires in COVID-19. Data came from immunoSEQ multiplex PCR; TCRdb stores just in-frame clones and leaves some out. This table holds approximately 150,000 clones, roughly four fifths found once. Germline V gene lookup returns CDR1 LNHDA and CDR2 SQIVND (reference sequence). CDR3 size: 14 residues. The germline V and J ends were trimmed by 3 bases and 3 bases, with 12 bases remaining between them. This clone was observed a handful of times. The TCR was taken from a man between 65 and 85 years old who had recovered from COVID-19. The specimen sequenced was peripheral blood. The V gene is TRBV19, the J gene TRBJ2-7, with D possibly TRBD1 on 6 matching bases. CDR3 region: CASSISGGNYEQYF. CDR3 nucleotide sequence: TGTGCCAGTAGTATTAGTGGGGGCAACTACGAGCAGTACTTC.